The T cell receptor beta chain under discussion was sequenced for a study of blood T cells in healthy people across ages. Donors were systemically healthy Caucasian individuals from Russia aged about 6 to 95 years. Every participating donor contributed 9.5 to 10 milliliters of peripheral blood through a draw. The length of the CDR3 is 14 residues. Trimming pared 0 bases from V and 3 bases from J, leaving 10 bases between. The germline gives CDR1 SGHRS, CDR2 YFSETQ. A J-beta primer mix and a sample-barcoded 5' primer were used in a second PCR of about 7 to 12 cycles. TCRdb reprocessed the 5' RACE reads with MiXCR, giving one entry per CDR3 protein. The table includes more than 1,000,000 distinct CDR3 sequences, under 30% detected once. The sample also formed part of further work on T cells of mothers and their children. That investigation notes: Six children, together with their three healthy Caucasian mothers, made up the donors.

The source material was blood. The clonotype was recovered from a girl aged 2-10 years in good health. The gene calls are TRBV5-1 and TRBJ2-7; D is undetermined. In DNA, the CDR3 is TGCGCCAGCAGCTTGGTGGAGCCTCGCTACGAGCAGTACTTC. Its translation: CASSLVEPRYEQYF. Full variable domain (remainder filled in from reference TRBV5-1 and TRBJ2-7): KAGVTQTPRYLIKTRGQQVTLSCSPISGHRSVSWYQQTPGQGLQFLFEYFSETQRNKGNFPGRFSGRQFSNSRSEMNVSTLELGDSALYLCASSLVEPRYEQYFGPGTRLTVT.